This T cell receptor beta chain was identified in a study of blood T cell repertoires in COVID-19. Authors' processing steps: Amplification from reference gene primers served as the basis for estimated nucleated cell counts. The repertoire was sequenced with immunoSEQ multiplex PCR; TCRdb's copy has only in-frame clones and lacks some. V and J calls and clone size are those listed in that table; D and trimming were worked out from the DNA. The sample lists around 260,000 clones; roughly 85% were seen once. Trimming stripped 5 bases from V and 7 bases from J, with 15 bases between. CDR1 is SGHAT, CDR2 FQDESV, per germline (reference sequence). The CDR3 contains 14 residues.

The material sequenced was peripheral blood. The chain employs TRBV11-1 and TRBJ2-1; weak D call: TRBD2 (6 bases). The receptor's source is a human donor in a cohort sampled during active COVID-19. In nucleotides, the CDR3 is TGTGCCAGCAGCCGGCGACTAGTAAGTAATGAGCAGTTCTTC. It yields the protein CASSRRLVSNEQFF.